Reported below is one T cell receptor (beta chain). Its antigen is unidentified. This sample is part of a study of T cell responses to AZD1222 COVID-19 vaccine. V lost 0 bases and J lost 2, with 17 bases in between. This CDR3 has 18 residues. Germline-derived CDR1 and CDR2 are LGHDT and YNNKEL (reference sequence). TCRdb keeps only in-frame clones here, not all; method: immunoSEQ multiplex PCR. The table includes fewer than 130,000 clones, 94% detected once. Regarding the study as a whole: White British donors predominated, females outnumbered males, and clonal diversity was possibly underestimated. Repertoire sampling happened only post peak T cell response. AZD1222 recipients seropositive at baseline numbered only five to seven. Spike-specific TCR breadth and depth were elevated following two AZD1222 doses.

The material was peripheral blood, obtained 28 days after the second AZD1222 dose. V and J are TRBV3-1 (or the pseudogene TRBV3-2) and TRBJ2-1; D assignment may be TRBD1 or TRBD2 (7 bases each). This clonotype was sampled from an adult who received the AZD1222 COVID-19 vaccine. The CDR3 loop reads CASSQDPQGGGTYNEQFF. The CDR3 DNA follows: TGTGCCAGCAGCCAAGACCCTCAGGGGGGGGGAACCTACAATGAGCAGTTCTTC.